The 6 T cell receptor beta chains in this list originate from one sample, sequenced in a study of coeliac disease. TCRdb's copy holds only in-frame clones and misses some; the assay was immunoSEQ multiplex PCR. Found here are some 3,600 clones, roughly three fifths of them singletons; the top ten hold about 5.7%. The source material was lymphocytes from the gut lamina propria. The receptors derive from an older man without celiac disease.

The chain links TRBV6-4 to TRBJ1-5; 8 bases are shared with TRBD1. The CDR3 runs to 18 residues. J gave up 1 base and V 0 bases, and 8 bases lay outside the gene matches. Germline V gene data show CDR1 as MRHNA and CDR2 as SNTAGT. CDR3 sequence: CASSDSKYGDRSNQPQHF. DNA of the CDR3: TGTGCCAGCAGTGACTCGAAGTATGGGGACAGGAGCAATCAGCCCCAGCATTTT.

This rearrangement joins TRBV12-5 to TRBJ2-7; 12 bases match TRBD1. Losses at the gene ends were 2 bases for V and 6 bases for J; bases not matched to a gene: 11. CDR3 length: 17 residues. Germline assignment: CDR1 LGHNT and CDR2 FRNRAP. The CDR3: CASGLIPSGTGGCEQYF. The CDR3 nucleotides read TGTGCTAGTGGTTTGATTCCCTCAGGGACAGGGGGCTGCGAGCAGTACTTC.

The rearrangement uses TRBV19 and TRBJ2-3; 8 bases map to TRBD2. Germline CDR1 reads LNHDA; CDR2 reads SQIVND (reference sequence). Trimming at V came to 6 bases and at J to 14 bases, leaving 13 bases not matched to a gene. The CDR3 length is 13 residues. CDR3: CASREAGARGRYF. The CDR3 coding sequence is TGTGCCAGTAGGGAAGCGGGGGCACGGGGGCGGTATTTT. Based on the CDR3 plus reference TRBV19 and TRBJ2-3, the full variable domain is DGGITQSPKYLFRKEGQNVTLSCEQNLNHDAMYWYRQDPGQGLRLIYYSQIVNDFQKGDIAEGYSVSREKKESFPLTVTSAQKNPTAFYLCASREAGARGRYFGPGTRLTVL.

The chain uses TRBV19 and TRBJ1-1; 9 nucleotides align to TRBD1. This CDR3 is 15 amino acids long. The V gene's germline CDR1 is LNHDA and CDR2 SQIVND (reference sequence). V was pared by 5 bases and J by 6 bases, with 10 bases of the junction left unmatched. Here the CDR3 reads CASSPTGGPWAEAFF. The CDR3 DNA reads as TGTGCCAGTAGTCCGACAGGGGGGCCGTGGGCTGAAGCTTTCTTT.

This clone has a handful of counts. V and J are TRBV15 and TRBJ1-2; the match to TRBD1 covers 11 bases. The germline V gene encodes CDR1 LNHNV and CDR2 YYDKDF (reference sequence). Losses at the gene ends were 5 bases for V and 8 bases for J; bases not matched to a gene: 7. The CDR3 extends over 14 amino acids. In nucleotides, the CDR3 is TGTGCCACCAGCCCCAGGACAGGGGGCCGGGGCTACACCTTC. It is translated as CATSPRTGGRGYTF.

This clone has a single count. The chain combines TRBV28 with TRBJ1-6, with TRBD1 matching over 8 bases. Germline assignment: CDR1 MDHEN and CDR2 SYDVKM. CDR3 length: 16 residues. The ends lost 3 bases at V and 5 bases at J; junction bases unmatched: 6. CDR3: CASSFLTGADNSPLHF. The CDR3 DNA follows: TGTGCCAGCAGTTTCCTGACAGGGGCCGATAATTCACCCCTCCACTTT.